One TCR beta chain is described in this entry. The source of the sample is a study of cytomegalovirus exposure and HLA in healthy donors. CDR1 and CDR2 (germline): MDHEN, SYDVKM. Trimming cost V 8 bases and J 0 bases; bases outside gene matches: 3. The CDR3 totals 14 residues. The PCR ran on 60 Vbeta and 13 Jbeta primers. This table comes from immunoSEQ multiplex PCR, and its TCRdb copy is limited to in-frame clones, with some not included. The sample yields 150,000 to 200,000 clones, around 75% seen once. The source of this sequence is a woman aged 50 to 60 in good health and CMV-seronegative. V usage is TRBV28 and J usage is TRBJ1-5; TRBD1 matches 8 bases. Input material: PBMCs. CDR3 region: CASLQGGSNQPQHF. In DNA form, the CDR3 reads TGTGCCAGCCTACAGGGGGGTAGCAATCAGCCCCAGCATTTT.